This T cell receptor beta chain was identified during a study of preoperative IRX-2 immunotherapy in early breast cancer (dated by TCRdb to between 2018 and 2021). The CDR3 holds 15 amino acids from the cysteine to the phenylalanine. The CDR3 DNA has 45 bases and is translated from base 1. Germline trimming amounts to 4 bases on V and 1 base on J, with 4 as the count of junction bases outside the gene matches. CDR1 and CDR2, per the germline V gene (reference sequence), are LNHDA and SQIVND. What the treatment or condition label conveys for this sample: preoperative locoregional IRX-2 cytokine immunotherapy. The samples were obtained from a phase Ib study that tested preoperative, locoregional IRX-2 cytokine immunotherapy meant to prime immune responses. Before surgery, IRX-2 was given to the donors, who were patients with early-stage breast cancer. Libraries were made using the immunoSEQ multiplex PCR assay. Sourced from immuneACCESS, this table was stored by TCRdb with only in-frame sequences that have V and J called. A share of the clones is absent; for the studies checked, an unresolved V gene accounts for under half, and the remainder has no known explanation. The sample profile shows under 45,000 clones; less than 95% of them were found once. The top ten clonotypes cover roughly 1.5% of the sample.

As concerns this clone: Its antigen is currently not known. One base away there is no much larger clone; base qualities are not given.

This receptor was identified in a human donor with breast cancer. This chain joins TRBV19 to TRBJ1-3; the junction holds 7 bases that match TRBD1. The specimen comprised tumor tissue, sampled after IRX-2 immunotherapy. The DNA sequence reads TGTGCCAGTAGTACCCGGACAGGTTCTGGAAACACCATATATTTT. Its translation is CASSTRTGSGNTIYF. Outside the CDR3, residues come from the reference TRBV19 and TRBJ1-3 proteins, so the full variable domain is: DGGITQSPKYLFRKEGQNVTLSCEQNLNHDAMYWYRQDPGQGLRLIYYSQIVNDFQKGDIAEGYSVSREKKESFPLTVTSAQKNPTAFYLCASSTRTGSGNTIYFGEGSWLTVV.